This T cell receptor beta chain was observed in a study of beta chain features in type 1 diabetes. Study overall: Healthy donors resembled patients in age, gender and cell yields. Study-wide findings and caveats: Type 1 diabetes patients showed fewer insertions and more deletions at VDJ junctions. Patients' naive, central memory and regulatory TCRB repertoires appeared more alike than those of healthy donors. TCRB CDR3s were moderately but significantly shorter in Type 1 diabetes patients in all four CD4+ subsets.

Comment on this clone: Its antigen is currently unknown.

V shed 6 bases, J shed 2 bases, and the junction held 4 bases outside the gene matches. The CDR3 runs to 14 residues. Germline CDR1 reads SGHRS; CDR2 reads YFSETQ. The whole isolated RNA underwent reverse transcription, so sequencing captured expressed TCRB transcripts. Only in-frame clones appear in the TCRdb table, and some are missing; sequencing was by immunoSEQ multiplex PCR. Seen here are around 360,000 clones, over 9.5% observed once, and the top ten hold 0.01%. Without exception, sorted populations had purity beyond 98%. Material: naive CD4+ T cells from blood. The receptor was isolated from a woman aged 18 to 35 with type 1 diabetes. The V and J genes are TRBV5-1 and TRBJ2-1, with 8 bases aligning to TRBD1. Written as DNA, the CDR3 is TGCGCCAGCAACAGGGGGGCAGCCTACAATGAGCAGTTCTTC. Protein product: CASNRGAAYNEQFF.